This T cell receptor beta chain was identified in a study of cytomegalovirus exposure and HLA in healthy donors. Regarding the study as a whole: A later examination showed that TCR association rates differed by HLA locus, with DRB1 most and HLA-C fewest. In vitro testing confirmed a few CMV-associated chains as specific for CMV antigens. The study recorded about 150 TCR beta chains that were cytomegalovirus-associated.

PCR amplification relied on 60 Vbeta primers (plus 13 Jbeta primers). Some clones are missing from TCRdb's copy, which holds only in-frame ones; the method was immunoSEQ multiplex PCR. The sample holds about 130,000 clones, 75% to 80% seen once. With 0 bases removed from V and 0 bases from J, the gap between germline ends came to 16 bases. From germline, CDR1 is GTSNPN and CDR2 SVGIG (reference sequence). This CDR3 has 17 residues. As concerns this clone: Its antigen remains unknown.

Sequenced: PBMCs. The chain has TRBV30 and TRBJ2-3; D may be TRBD2 (6 bases). This clonotype was sampled from a male donor in good health and CMV-seronegative. The DNA for the CDR3 is TGTGCCTGGAGTGTAAATAGGGACTTAACTAGCACAGATACGCAGTATTTT. It yields the protein CAWSVNRDLTSTDTQYF.